The 12 T cell receptor beta chains below all came from one sample that was sequenced in a study of T cells in Graves' hyperthyroidism and ophthalmopathy. Regions amplified from RNA transcripts were the TCR beta CDR3 regions. In the first-round RT-PCR of the TCR CDR3, the HTBI primer set was used. TCRdb re-called the multiplex PCR reads with MiXCR, one entry per CDR3 protein. The sample yields roughly 500,000 distinct CDR3 sequences, 35% to 50% seen once. Sequenced: peripheral blood or thyroid tissue (not recorded which). These receptors were obtained from an adult woman with Graves' disease, either hyperthyroidism or ophthalmopathy (not recorded which).

This clonotype appeared once. The J gene is TRBJ1-6, the V gene TRBV14; D remains unclear. The germline gives CDR1 SGHDN, CDR2 FVKESK. This CDR3 is built from 13 residues. Deletions cut 6 bases from V and 8 bases from J, with 11 bases between. The CDR3 nucleotides are TGTGCCAGCAGAGAAGGGCCCGATTCACCCCTCCACTTT. Its translation: CASREGPDSPLHF. Supplemented by reference TRBV14 and TRBJ1-6, the full variable domain reads EAGVTQFPSHSVIEKGQTVTLRCDPISGHDNLYWYRRVMGKEIKFLLHFVKESKQDESGMPNNRFLAERTGGTYSTLKVQPAELEDSGVYFCASREGPDSPLHFGNGTRLTVT.

With regard to this clonotype: A single base separates this from a much larger clone, so it may be a read error. The rearrangement uses TRBV10-3 and TRBJ1-6, with 8 bases matching TRBD1. The CDR3 spans 13 residues. V shed 7 bases, J shed 7 bases, and the junction held 3 bases outside the gene matches. Germline V CDR1 and CDR2: ENHRY, SYGVKD. The CDR3 DNA is TGTGCCATCACGGGACAGGAAAATTCACCCCTCCACTTT. Protein product: CAITGQENSPLHF.

This clonotype appeared many times. The rearrangement joins TRBV5-4 to TRBJ2-2, with 14 nucleotides matching TRBD2. This CDR3 has 16 residues. CDR1 SGHNT and CDR2 YYREEE come from the germline V gene (reference sequence). Trimming at V came to 3 bases and at J to 6 bases, leaving 4 bases not matched to a gene. The CDR3 loop is CASSYPGLAGAGELFF. Here the CDR3 DNA reads TGTGCCAGCAGCTATCCGGGACTAGCGGGAGCCGGGGAGCTGTTTTTT.

V usage is TRBV10-3 and J usage is TRBJ2-7; weak D call: TRBD1 (5 bases). The V end lost 0 bases, the J end lost 6 bases, and 15 bases lay between the germline ends. Germline V lookup: CDR1 ENHRY, CDR2 SYGVKD. CDR3 size: 15 residues. The CDR3 here is CAISESNSGSREQYF. CDR3 in DNA: TGTGCCATCAGTGAGTCAAACTCAGGGTCCCGCGAGCAGTACTTC.

The J gene is TRBJ2-2, the V gene TRBV7-2; 12 positions agree with TRBD2. Per the germline V gene, CDR1 is SGHTA and CDR2 is FQGNSA. Unmatched junction bases numbered 10, after V lost 7 bases and J lost 7 bases. The length of the CDR3 is 16 residues. The CDR3 protein is CASKAPTSGRLGELFF. The CDR3 DNA is TGTGCCAGCAAGGCACCGACTAGCGGGAGACTCGGGGAGCTGTTTTTT.

Ten or more counts support this clonotype. CDR3 region: CSAPTGANVLTF. The CDR3, as DNA: TGCAGTGCCCCTACTGGGGCCAACGTCCTGACTTTC. The chain has TRBV20-1 and TRBJ2-6; D gene unclear. Per the germline V gene, CDR1 is DFQATT and CDR2 is SNEGSKA (reference sequence). Deletions cut 6 bases from V and 2 bases from J, with 5 bases between. The CDR3 spans 12 residues.

This rearrangement joins TRBV2 to TRBJ1-1, with a tentative D call TRBD1 (6 bases). V lost 4 bases, J lost 0 bases, and 18 bases lay in between. Germline values: CDR1 SNHLY, CDR2 FYNNEI. The CDR3 length is 17 residues. In DNA form, the CDR3 reads TGTGCCAGCAGTGGTCCTGACCGGGGGCAGATGAACACTGAAGCTTTCTTT. It codes for CASSGPDRGQMNTEAFF.

V usage is TRBV7-3 and J usage is TRBJ2-7; no reliable D call. The germline gives CDR1 SGHTA, CDR2 FQGTGA. The CDR3 has 8 amino acids. CDR3 region: CASSSNSV. CDR3 DNA sequence: TGTGCCAGCAGCTCGAACAGTGTA.

In this sample, this clonotype turned up many times. At one of its ends the junction is not consistent with the germline gene, which may arise from a read error. The chain joins TRBV9 to TRBJ1-5; D possibly corresponds to TRBD1 (6 bases). This CDR3 is built from 15 residues. Germline V gene data show CDR1 as SGDLS and CDR2 as YYNGEE. The CDR3 nucleotides are TGTGCCAGCAGCGTAGGGGACACAACCAATCACCCCCAGCATTTT. It translates to CASSVGDTTNHPQHF.

The chain employs TRBV6-5 and TRBJ1-3; no firm D call. The CDR3 length is 15 residues. Deletions cut 5 bases from V and 1 base from J, with 12 bases between. Per the germline V gene, CDR1 is MNHEY and CDR2 is SVGAGI. The CDR3 protein is CASSGSVLSGNTIYF. CDR3 sequence (DNA): TGTGCCAGCAGTGGTAGCGTCCTTTCTGGAAACACCATATATTTT.

This clonotype was recorded many times. The chain is built from TRBV19 and TRBJ1-1; 10 bases are shared with TRBD1. J gave up 5 bases and V 7 bases, and 7 bases lay outside the gene matches. This CDR3 is built from 14 residues. Germline V gene sequence: CDR1 LNHDA, CDR2 SQIVND (reference sequence). In DNA form, the CDR3 reads TGTGCCAGTACCCGGACAGGGGGGTGGACTGAAGCTTTCTTT. It yields the protein CASTRTGGWTEAFF. The variable domain in full, with the rest retrieved from reference TRBV19 and TRBJ1-1, is DGGITQSPKYLFRKEGQNVTLSCEQNLNHDAMYWYRQDPGQGLRLIYYSQIVNDFQKGDIAEGYSVSREKKESFPLTVTSAQKNPTAFYLCASTRTGGWTEAFFGQGTRLTVV.

The table lists this clonotype with a few counts. The chain uses TRBV10-3 and TRBJ1-2; maybe TRBD1 (6 bases). The V end lost 7 bases, the J end lost 8 bases, and 14 bases lay between the germline ends. Germline CDR1 is ENHRY and CDR2 is SYGVKD. This CDR3 comprises 12 residues. CDR3 DNA: TGTGCCATCACTCAGGGGTCGTCGGGCTACACCTTC. Its translation is CAITQGSSGYTF.